Listed below are T cell receptor beta chains from one sample, sequenced in a study of OX40 agonist ivuxolimab in advanced cancers. The data were produced by immunoSEQ multiplex PCR, yet TCRdb's version contains in-frame clones alone and is incomplete. The sample shows around 44,000 clones, 70% to 90% of them seen only once. Sequencing was performed on CD4+ or CD8+ T cells sorted from blood, taken in a trial of the OX40 agonist ivuxolimab. The receptors derive from an adult with an advanced solid tumor such as melanoma, head and neck, liver or kidney cancer. CDR3s include the opening cysteine and the closing phenylalanine or tryptophan. The order of the fields is J gene, V gene, D gene, clone size, CDR3 DNA, CDR3 protein. A D gene is named only where the DNA matches it firmly. Clone size is stated in some rows and not others, as once, few, many or a class when expanded.

>TRBJ1-3|TRBV15|TRBD1|NA
TGTGCCACCAGGCCGACAGGGGGCTTTGGAAACACCATATATTTT
CATRPTGGFGNTIYF
>TRBJ2-7|TRBV6-1|TRBD1|once
TGTGCCAGCAGTGCCGCGGGACAGGGGATGTACGAGCAGTACTTC
CASSAAGQGMYEQYF
>TRBJ2-1|TRBV5-4|TRBD2|once
TGTGCCAGCAGCTTGGCTAGCGGCAACAATGAGCAGTTCTTC
CASSLASGNNEQFF
>TRBJ2-7|TRBV2|NA|NA
TGTGCCAGCAGGCGTGAGGGGGAGGCCTTTTACGAGCAGTACTTC
CASRREGEAFYEQYF
>TRBJ1-5|TRBV30|NA|NA
TGTGCCTGGAGTTACAGGGTACATCAGCCCCAGCATTTT
CAWSYRVHQPQHF
>TRBJ1-3|TRBV18|TRBD1|NA
TGTGCCAGCTCCGGGACAGGGTCTGGAAACACCATATATTTT
CASSGTGSGNTIYF
>TRBJ2-7|TRBV18|NA|NA
TGTGCCAGCTCATCATTCTCCTCGGACAGATACGAGCAGTACTTC
CASSSFSSDRYEQYF
>TRBJ1-1|TRBV4-3|NA|once
TGCGCCAGCAGCCAAGAGGCTGGACTCGGAGCTTTCTTT
CASSQEAGLGAFF
>TRBJ1-5|TRBV4-2|NA|once
TGTGCCAGCAGCCCAAGCCTCGGGGCCGAGCTCAATCAGCCCCAGCATTTT
CASSPSLGAELNQPQHF
>TRBJ2-7|TRBV28|NA|NA
TGTGCCAGCAGTTTGGCGGGCAGTCGGGCGGGAGAGCAGTACTTC
CASSLAGSRAGEQYF
>TRBJ2-2|TRBV4-1|NA|NA
TGCGCCAGCAGCCAAGATCTCGGGCTAGCCACCGGGGAGCTGTTTTTT
CASSQDLGLATGELFF
>TRBJ2-3|TRBV7-6|TRBD2|NA
TGTGCCAGCAGCTCATCCGCGGGGGGAGGAGATACGCAGTATTTT
CASSSSAGGGDTQYF
>TRBJ1-2|TRBV27|TRBD1|NA
TGTGCCAGCAGTCTTGGGACAGGGAACTATGGCTACACCTTC
CASSLGTGNYGYTF
>TRBJ1-2|TRBV30|NA|few
TGTGCCTGGAGAGAGAGTTGGGGGGCCCATTCACATGGCTACACCTTC
CAWRESWGAHSHGYTF
>TRBJ2-3|TRBV5-4|NA|NA
TGTGCCACTACCCCGGGGGGCCAAGATACGCAGTATTTT
CATTPGGQDTQYF
>TRBJ2-7|TRBV5-4|NA|NA
TGTGCCAGCAGCTTGACCGCCTCCTACGAGCAGTACTTC
CASSLTASYEQYF
>TRBJ1-5|TRBV28|TRBD1|NA
TGTGCCAGCAATTCTCCGACAGGGGCGCACCAGCCCCAGCATTTT
CASNSPTGAHQPQHF
>TRBJ1-2|TRBV6-1|NA|NA
TGTGCCAGCCAGATCCAGGACTATGGCTACACCTTC
CASQIQDYGYTF
>TRBJ2-1|TRBV11-2|TRBD2|NA
TGTGCCAGCAGCTTAAGCCTAGCGGGAGTAAGTGAGCAGTTCTTC
CASSLSLAGVSEQFF
>TRBJ2-2|TRBV27|NA|once
TGTGCCAGCAGTTTATCGAGGACAGCGAACACCGGGGAGCTGTTTTTT
CASSLSRTANTGELFF
>TRBJ2-3|TRBV29-1|NA|NA
TGCAGCGGTTGGGGGGTTGGTACAGATACGCAGTATTTT
CSGWGVGTDTQYF
>TRBJ2-3|TRBV18|NA|NA
TGTGCCAGCTCACCAGCTCAGGGTTCATGGACAGATACGCAGTATTTT
CASSPAQGSWTDTQYF
>TRBJ1-1|TRBV12-5|NA|NA
TGTGCTAGTGGGCCACCCTCTCCACAGAACACTGAAGCTTTCTTT
CASGPPSPQNTEAFF
>TRBJ2-7|TRBV4-1|NA|NA
TGCGCCAGCAGCCAAGATTGGGCAGACCCCCTCTCCTACGAGCAGTACTTC
CASSQDWADPLSYEQYF
>TRBJ1-3|TRBV18|TRBD1|NA
TGTGCCAGCTCACCCCGACAGGGGGATTCTGGAAACACCATATATTTT
CASSPRQGDSGNTIYF
>TRBJ1-5|TRBV19|NA|NA
TGTGCCAGTTGCCCGACTCCGGATCAGCCCCAGCATTTT
CASCPTPDQPQHF
>TRBJ2-2|TRBV19|TRBD1|NA
TGTGCCAGTAGTGTAAACAGGGGGGACACCGGGGAGCTGTTTTTT
CASSVNRGDTGELFF
>TRBJ1-6|TRBV10-3|TRBD1|NA
TGTGCCATCAGTGAGAAGGGACAGTCGAGCTCCTATAATTCACCCCTCCACTTT
CAISEKGQSSSYNSPLHF
>TRBJ1-1|TRBV30|NA|few
TGTGCCTGGGGTTTTGGCCTTTTGGCGAACACTGAAGCTTTCTTT
CAWGFGLLANTEAFF
>TRBJ2-7|TRBV5-1|NA|NA
TGCGCCAGCAGCGAGCCCCAGGGTGGCCCCTACGAGCAGTACTTC
CASSEPQGGPYEQYF
>TRBJ2-1|TRBV7-2|NA|NA
TGTGCCAGCAGCACCCCTCTAGCGATCGGTGAGCAGTTCTTC
CASSTPLAIGEQFF
>TRBJ1-3|TRBV28|NA|NA
TGTGCCAGCAGAACACAGGGAGCTGGTGGAAACACCATATATTTT
CASRTQGAGGNTIYF
>TRBJ2-5|TRBV7-9|TRBD1|NA
TGTGCCAGCAGCTTTTCCGGGACAGGGGGCCTCCCCCAAGAGACCCAGTACTTC
CASSFSGTGGLPQETQYF
>TRBJ1-5|TRBV5-6|NA|NA
TGTGCCAGCAGCTTGAGCAGGGTGAACAATCAGCCCCAGCATTTT
CASSLSRVNNQPQHF
>TRBJ1-2|TRBV19|TRBD1|once
TGTGCCAGTACTCGGACAGGGGATGATGGCTACACCTTC
CASTRTGDDGYTF
>TRBJ2-2|TRBV5-6|NA|NA
TGTGCCAGCAGCTTGCAGGGACTGGGGACCGGGGAGCTGTTTTTT
CASSLQGLGTGELFF
>TRBJ2-3|TRBV7-2|TRBD1|NA
TGTGCCAGCAGCAACAGGGGTACGGATACGCAGTATTTT
CASSNRGTDTQYF
>TRBJ1-2|TRBV28|TRBD1|NA
TGTGCCAGCAGTTCTGCGGGACAGACTAACTATGGCTACACCTTC
CASSSAGQTNYGYTF
>TRBJ2-1|TRBV6-6|TRBD1|NA
TGTGCCAGCAGTTACGCCGACAGGGGGGTTACAAATGAGCAGTTCTTC
CASSYADRGVTNEQFF
>TRBJ1-4|TRBV7-9|NA|NA
TGTGCCTCAACTAGGGGGTTTGCAACTAATGAAAAACTGTTTTTT
CASTRGFATNEKLFF
>TRBJ1-2|TRBV28|NA|NA
TGTGCCAGCAGTTTACAGGGATACTATGGCTACACCTTC
CASSLQGYYGYTF
>TRBJ1-1|TRBV5-6|NA|NA
TGTGCCAGCAGCTTCAGGGGCCCGGGAGCCACTGAAGCTTTCTTT
CASSFRGPGATEAFF
>TRBJ1-4|TRBV4-3|NA|once
TGCGCCAGCAGCCAAGACCGGGCCTCGGGTGAAAAACTGTTTTTT
CASSQDRASGEKLFF
>TRBJ2-7|TRBV7-8|NA|NA
TGTGCCAGCAGCTTAGGATCGGAGCCAAGGGAGCAGTACTTC
CASSLGSEPREQYF
>TRBJ2-2|TRBV5-1|NA|NA
TGCGCCAGCAGTCACAGCGCAGGGGTCACCGGGGAGCTGTTTTTT
CASSHSAGVTGELFF
>TRBJ2-1|TRBV5-1|NA|NA
TGCGCCAGCAGTAGGTATGGGGGAAATGAGCAGTTCTTC
CASSRYGGNEQFF
>TRBJ2-1|TRBV7-8|TRBD1|NA
TGTGCCAGCAGTAGGGGACAGATCACCCTTGAAGAGCAGTTCTTC
CASSRGQITLEEQFF
>TRBJ1-5|TRBV30|NA|NA
TGTGCCTGGAGTCCAGGAGCTTTCAATCAGCCCCAGCATTTT
CAWSPGAFNQPQHF
>TRBJ2-5|TRBV20-1|NA|NA
TGCAGTGCTAGAGATGGAGTCCCGGAGTACTTC
CSARDGVPEYF
>TRBJ1-2|TRBV19|NA|NA
TGTGCCAGTAGTCCTGCAGCCCCAGGGAGGGGGACTTATGGCTACACCTTC
CASSPAAPGRGTYGYTF
>TRBJ1-2|TRBV27|NA|NA
TGTGCCAGCAGTTTATCTGGCAGAGGCGGCATCATCTATGGCTACACCTTC
CASSLSGRGGIIYGYTF
>TRBJ2-4|TRBV9|NA|once
TGTGCCAGCAGCGTAGACTTCGGAGAGGCCAAAAACATTCAGTACTTC
CASSVDFGEAKNIQYF
>TRBJ2-1|TRBV4-1|NA|NA
TGCGCCAGCAGCCACCCCGAAGGCCAGACAGCCAAATTTTCCTACAATGAGCAGTTCTTC
CASSHPEGQTAKFSYNEQFF
>TRBJ1-2|TRBV25-1|NA|few
TGTGCCAGCAGTGCATCAACCTGGGGTCTCCCAAACTATGGCTACACCTTC
CASSASTWGLPNYGYTF